The rows below give T cell receptor beta chains drawn from one sample of a study of human T cells and chemical hapten exposure. TCRdb re-analysed the RACE reads in MiXCR, keeping a single row per CDR3 protein. The sample lists roughly 120,000 distinct CDR3 sequences; 9% to 13% were seen once. Sample: whole blood, taken in connection with sensitization to the hapten diphenylcyclopropenone (DPC). The receptors were gathered from a woman in her fifties or sixties with alopecia areata. Some clones in this sample may be carry-over from other donors' samples. Each CDR3 is given with its conserved first and last residue. A D gene is named only where the DNA matches it firmly. Expanded clones get a size class; other rows say once, few or many, or leave the size out.

v_gene	abundance	j_gene	d_gene	CDR3aa	CDR3nt
TRBV20-1	many	TRBJ2-7	TRBD1	CSAERQGLGVEQYF	TGCAGTGCTGAGAGACAGGGGTTAGGGGTCGAGCAGTACTTC
TRBV7-2	.	TRBJ2-1	TRBD2	CASSPWGGSSYNEQFF	TGTGCCAGCAGCCCTTGGGGGGGGAGCTCCTACAATGAGCAGTTCTTC
TRBV7-9	.	TRBJ2-7	.	CASSLAEVRATEQYF	TGTGCCAGCAGCTTAGCGGAGGTCAGGGCAACCGAGCAGTACTTC
TRBV4-1	many	TRBJ2-5	.	CASSQDWETQYF	TGCGCCAGCAGCCAAGATTGGGAGACCCAGTACTTC
TRBV6-6	few	TRBJ2-7	TRBD2	CASTNAGLAGDEQYF	TGTGCCAGCACCAACGCGGGACTAGCGGGAGACGAGCAGTACTTC
TRBV28	.	TRBJ2-5	TRBD1	CASSSPGQGISETQYF	TGTGCCAGCAGTTCTCCGGGACAGGGGATTTCAGAGACCCAGTACTTC
TRBV6-5	many	TRBJ1-2	.	CASRAGAGYTF	TGTGCCAGCAGAGCAGGGGCCGGCTACACCTTC
TRBV18	few	TRBJ1-3	.	CASSPPATGNTIYF	TGTGCCAGCTCACCGCCGGCAACTGGAAACACCATATATTTT
TRBV10-1	many	TRBJ2-5	TRBD1	CASSQGTGEIPGETQYF	TGCGCCAGCAGCCAAGGGACAGGAGAAATACCTGGAGAGACCCAGTACTTC
TRBV18	many	TRBJ1-1	.	CASSPFTTNTEAFF	TGTGCCAGCTCACCATTTACAACGAACACTGAAGCTTTCTTT
TRBV28	.	TRBJ1-2	.	CASSFWGEAMPYGYTF	TGTGCCAGCAGTTTCTGGGGAGAAGCAATGCCCTATGGCTACACCTTC
TRBV5-4	many	TRBJ2-7	.	CASSLGGSLSSYEQYF	TGTGCCAGCAGCTTGGGCGGCAGCTTAAGCTCCTACGAGCAGTACTTC
TRBV7-6	.	TRBJ2-5	.	CASSFQAFQETQYF	TGTGCCAGCAGCTTTCAGGCCTTCCAAGAGACCCAGTACTTC
TRBV28	.	TRBJ1-3	TRBD1	CATRTGTNTIYF	TGTGCCACCAGGACAGGGACGAACACCATATATTTT
TRBV25-1	few	TRBJ2-1	TRBD1	CASRGAGTGRSSYNEQFF	TGTGCCAGCAGAGGAGCCGGGACAGGACGAAGCTCCTACAATGAGCAGTTCTTC
TRBV12-3/TRBV12-4	many	TRBJ2-2	.	CASSLFLTGELFF	TGTGCCAGCAGTTTGTTCCTCACCGGGGAGCTGTTTTTT
TRBV18	few	TRBJ2-4	.	CASSPTAKNIQYF	TGTGCCAGCTCACCGACAGCCAAAAACATTCAGTACTTC
TRBV15	.	TRBJ1-5	.	CATESMWVPQPQHF	TGTGCCACCGAATCGATGTGGGTGCCTCAGCCCCAGCATTTT
TRBV29-1	.	TRBJ1-1	.	CSAPRGAMNTEAFF	TGCAGCGCCCCCAGAGGTGCTATGAACACTGAAGCTTTCTTT
TRBV20-1	many	TRBJ2-5	.	CSAYSSGSETQYF	TGCAGTGCTTATTCGAGCGGGTCCGAGACCCAGTACTTC
TRBV20-1	many	TRBJ1-1	TRBD1	CSAREEQGVGAFF	TGCAGTGCTAGAGAGGAACAGGGGGTAGGGGCTTTCTTT
TRBV6-1	few	TRBJ2-3	.	CASSEYGGWTDTQYF	TGTGCCAGCAGTGAATACGGGGGTTGGACAGATACGCAGTATTTT
TRBV4-2	many	TRBJ1-5	.	CASSRSNQPQHF	TGTGCCAGCAGCCGGAGCAATCAGCCCCAGCATTTT
TRBV20-1	.	TRBJ1-2	.	CSARKTQGDDGYTF	TGCAGTGCTAGAAAGACACAAGGTGATGATGGCTACACCTTC
TRBV28	.	TRBJ2-1	.	CASSLEQTNEQFF	TGTGCCAGCAGTTTGGAACAGACTAATGAGCAGTTCTTC